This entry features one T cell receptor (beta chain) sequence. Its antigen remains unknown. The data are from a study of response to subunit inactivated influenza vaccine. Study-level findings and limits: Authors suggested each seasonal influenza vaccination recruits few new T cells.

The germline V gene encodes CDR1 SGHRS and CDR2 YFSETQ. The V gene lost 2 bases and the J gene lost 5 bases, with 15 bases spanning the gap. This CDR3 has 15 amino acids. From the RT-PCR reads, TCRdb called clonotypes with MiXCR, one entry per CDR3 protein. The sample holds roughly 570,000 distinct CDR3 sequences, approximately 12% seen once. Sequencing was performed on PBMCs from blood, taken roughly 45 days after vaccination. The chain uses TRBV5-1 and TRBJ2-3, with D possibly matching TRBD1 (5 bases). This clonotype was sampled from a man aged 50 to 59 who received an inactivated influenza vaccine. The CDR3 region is CASSFLQAQVDTQYF. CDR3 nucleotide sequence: TGCGCCAGCAGCTTCTTACAGGCCCAGGTAGATACGCAGTATTTT.